Below, one T cell receptor beta chain is given with its context. The antigen it recognizes is unknown. There are no base qualities to consult, and no much larger clone falls within one base. Sequencing took place on an Illumina HiSeq 2500. Quantitative 5'-RACE with molecular barcodes was the method used to prepare the TCR beta libraries. The source study handled its data this way. Disease-linked TCR variants were identified with a new computational method built on a probabilistic model of VDJ rearrangement. Clones were called with MiXCR by TCRdb after fastp trimmed the public reads at Q25, and only in-frame beta chains were retained. Rows merge per CDR3 protein into single entries with the most common DNA and genes. V and J calls and clone size were set by TCRdb, not the authors. Counted in this sample were about 400,000 distinct CDR3 sequences; 20% of them appeared once. About an eighth of the sample is taken by the ten largest.

This entry comes from a study of CD8 T cells in ankylosing spondylitis (dated by TCRdb to about 2017). Describing the broader study: T cell receptor beta repertoires were profiled in healthy donors and ankylosing spondylitis patients so that disease-linked TCR variants could be found. The full study cohort comprised some 27 ankylosing spondylitis patients and approximately 100 healthy donors. Peripheral blood was sampled, and synovial fluid was also collected from ankylosing spondylitis patients.

Broader findings and caveats from the paper: Blood from ankylosing spondylitis patients appeared to be characterized by a TCR beta motif composed of eight highly homologous amino acid variants. The disease-linked clones showed a CD8+ phenotype and occurred at relatively low frequencies in peripheral blood. According to the report, matched synovial fluid samples from ankylosing spondylitis patients were significantly enriched for the disease-linked clones. Some motif variants were previously reported in synovial fluid and blood of reactive arthritis patients, suggesting common disease-initiation mechanisms.

For CDR1 and CDR2, the germline V gene lists MNHEY and SVGAGI. Trimming costs V 3 bases and J 6 bases, and their ends lie 16 bases apart. The CDR3 numbers 15 residues from cysteine through phenylalanine. Solely the CDR3 DNA is kept, with 45 bases framed from the first base. The V gene is TRBV6-5 and the J gene is TRBJ2-3; D gene: possibly TRBD2, on 7 matching bases. The sample consisted of blood, either unsorted or a sorted T cell fraction (not recorded which). The sequence was obtained from a male donor with ankylosing spondylitis or in good health (not recorded which). CDR3 protein: CASSYPRGPGDTQYF. The nucleotide sequence reads TGTGCCAGCAGTTATCCGCGGGGGCCGGGCGATACGCAGTATTTT.